This T cell receptor beta chain appears in the sequencing data of a study of blood T cell repertoires in COVID-19. CDR3 length equals 12 residues. Germline CDR1 and CDR2: LNHDA and SQIVND (reference sequence). The germline V and J ends were trimmed by 1 base and 8 bases, with 8 bases remaining between them. Some clones are missing from TCRdb's copy, which holds only in-frame ones; the method was immunoSEQ multiplex PCR. The profile shows 240,000 or so clones, about 82% of them singletons. Before being deemed recovered, Cohort 3 donors had two negative PCRs, clearance, or symptom resolution. This clone was detected only once.

Sequencing input: PBMCs or T cells enriched from blood (not recorded which). V and J are TRBV19 and TRBJ1-2; the D is unclear. The receptor was derived from a woman in her forties or fifties who had recovered from COVID-19. The DNA of the CDR3 is TGTGCCAGTAGTATAGCCAAGGAGGGCTACACCTTC. Amino acids: CASSIAKEGYTF.